These 18 T cell receptor beta chains originate from one sample sequenced in a study of blood T cell repertoires in COVID-19 (dated by TCRdb to the early 2020s). Receptor libraries were prepared by the immunoSEQ multiplex PCR assay. TCRdb re-hosts the immuneACCESS table, in-frame sequences only. Its copies lack some clones; in the studies checked, an unresolved V gene accounts for under half of them, and the cause for the rest is not known. In all, the sample holds around 230,000 clones, and around four fifths of those were seen once. 15% of the sample rests with the top ten. Specimen: PBMCs or T cells enriched from blood (not recorded which). The receptor source for this set is a man aged 35-49 years who had recovered from COVID-19.

This chain uses TRBV7-2 with TRBJ1-6; the match to TRBD1 covers 7 bases. Losses at the gene ends were 5 bases for V and 10 bases for J; bases not matched to a gene: 8. The CDR3 length is 14 residues. Germline assignment: CDR1 SGHTA and CDR2 FQGNSA. CDR3 DNA sequence: TGTGCCAGCAGCCCAGAGGGGGCCATCTCACCCCTCCACTTT. Protein: CASSPEGAISPLHF.

The count of this clone is one. The chain employs TRBV19 and TRBJ1-6, with D possibly matching TRBD1 (5 bases). The V gene's germline CDR1 is LNHDA and CDR2 SQIVND (reference sequence). CDR3 size: 15 residues. V was shortened by 9 bases and J by 0 bases, with 12 bases between the two germline ends. The CDR3 DNA sequence: TGTGCCAGCGGACGGGGGAGCTCCTATAATTCACCCCTCCACTTT. Translation gives CASGRGSSYNSPLHF.

This clone was seen only a few times. V gene TRBV10-3 combines with J gene TRBJ1-5; D unclear. Germline CDR1 is ENHRY and CDR2 is SYGVKD. Trimming removed 8 bases from V and 2 bases from J, with 10 bases in between. The CDR3 is made up of 13 amino acids. CDR3 DNA: TGTGCCATCGGACTAGATGGCAATCAGCCCCAGCATTTT. Its protein product is CAIGLDGNQPQHF.

V is TRBV11-3 and J is TRBJ2-2; TRBD2 matches 7 bases. The CDR3 has 16 amino acids. CDR1 and CDR2 (germline): SGHNT, YENEEA. The junction had 6 bases not matched to a gene; V was cut back by 5 bases and J by 0 bases. In DNA form, the CDR3 reads TGTGCCAGCAGCCGATACCGGGGGGCGAACACCGGGGAGCTGTTTTTT. Translating gives CASSRYRGANTGELFF.

This chain connects TRBV12-3 or TRBV12-4 to TRBJ1-2; the match to TRBD1 covers 8 bases. Trimming at V came to 6 bases and at J to 5 bases, leaving 2 bases not matched to a gene. The CDR3 extends over 12 amino acids. The chain's CDR3 is CASRRQGYGYTF. The CDR3 bases are TGTGCCAGCAGGCGACAGGGGTATGGCTACACCTTC.

This sequence joins TRBV7-9 and TRBJ2-7; 8 bases align to TRBD2. V gave up 6 bases and J gave up 4 bases; unmatched junction bases: 14. The CDR3 has 16 amino acids. Germline lookup yields CDR1 SEHNR and CDR2 FQNEAQ (reference sequence). The DNA for the CDR3 is TGTGCCAGCAGTGTATTATCAGGCGGGGGGCAATACGAGCAGTACTTC. This codes for CASSVLSGGGQYEQYF. Supplemented by reference TRBV7-9 and TRBJ2-7, the full variable domain reads DTGVSQNPRHKITKRGQNVTFRCDPISEHNRLYWYRQTLGQGPEFLTYFQNEAQLEKSRLLSDRFSAERPKGSFSTLEIQRTEQGDSAMYLCASSVLSGGGQYEQYFGPGTRLTVT.

The rearrangement links TRBV2 to TRBJ2-3; 13 bases are shared with TRBD2. This CDR3 contains 17 residues. Germline V gives CDR1 SNHLY, CDR2 FYNNEI. The V and J ends lost 6 bases and 5 bases, in that order; junction bases with no gene match: 11. As DNA, the CDR3 is TGTGCCAGCAGAGGCCAAGGACTAGCGGGAGTAGGAGATACGCAGTATTTT. It yields the protein CASRGQGLAGVGDTQYF.

This clone was observed a handful of times. V usage is TRBV29-1 and J usage is TRBJ2-3, with 12 bases aligning to TRBD2. This CDR3 is 14 amino acids long. The germline V gene encodes CDR1 SQVTM and CDR2 ANQGSEA. The ends lost 6 bases at V and 3 bases at J; junction bases unmatched: 4. The chain's CDR3 is CSVDGLAGTDTQYF. The CDR3 DNA reads TGCAGCGTGGACGGACTAGCGGGAACAGATACGCAGTATTTT.

This sequence joins TRBV5-4 and TRBJ2-1; 10 nucleotides align to TRBD2. Germline CDR1 and CDR2: SGHNT and YYREEE (reference sequence). The CDR3 is 15 amino acids. V lost 5 bases, J lost 5 bases, and 7 bases stayed unmatched. CDR3 bases: TGTGCCAGCAGTCCACAGCGGGAGGGCAACAATGAGCAGTTCTTC. Translating it yields CASSPQREGNNEQFF.

The V gene is TRBV28, the J gene TRBJ1-5, with no clear D. Germline CDR1 reads MDHEN; CDR2 reads SYDVKM. The CDR3 covers 15 residues. Trimming took 3 bases from V and 7 from J, leaving 16 bases between them. The CDR3 nucleotides are TGTGCCAGCAGTTTTCTGGCAGGATTTCGACAGCCCCAGCATTTT. It translates to CASSFLAGFRQPQHF.

This chain uses TRBV5-1 with TRBJ2-1, with TRBD2 identical over 8 bases. The CDR3 is 16 amino acids. Germline-derived CDR1 and CDR2 are SGHRS and YFSETQ. The ends lost 2 bases at V and 2 bases at J; junction bases unmatched: 6. CDR3 sequence (DNA): TGCGCCAGCAGCTTTGGAATAGCGGGAACCTACAATGAGCAGTTCTTC. Residues: CASSFGIAGTYNEQFF.

The chain combines TRBV7-3 with TRBJ2-3, with 8 bases aligning to TRBD2. The germline V gene encodes CDR1 SGHTA and CDR2 FQGTGA. The trim removed 5 bases at V and 2 bases at J, leaving 3 bases unmatched. This CDR3 has 14 amino acids. CDR3 sequence: CASSRGLATDTQYF. In DNA form, the CDR3 reads TGTGCCAGCAGCCGAGGACTAGCCACAGATACGCAGTATTTT. The whole variable domain, remainder taken from reference TRBV7-3 and TRBJ2-3, is GAGVSQTPSNKVTEKGKYVELRCDPISGHTALYWYRQSLGQGPEFLIYFQGTGAADDSGLPNDRFFAVRPEGSVSTLKIQRTERGDSAVYLCASSRGLATDTQYFGPGTRLTVL.

The chain uses TRBV5-1 and TRBJ1-2; TRBD1 aligns across 11 bases. Unmatched junction bases numbered 5, after V lost 0 bases and J lost 7 bases. Germline CDR1 SGHRS, CDR2 YFSETQ. The CDR3 loop spans 15 amino acids. CDR3: CASSLVGTGGPGYTF. CDR3 in DNA: TGCGCCAGCAGCTTGGTAGGGACAGGGGGTCCTGGCTACACCTTC.

The chain recombines TRBV7-9 with TRBJ1-4, with 10 bases that match TRBD1. The CDR3 has 17 amino acids. Germline CDR1 is SEHNR and CDR2 is FQNEAQ (reference sequence). V lost 5 bases and J lost 3; bases outside the gene matches: 9. The chain's CDR3 is CASSPRQGARANEKLFF. The CDR3 bases are TGTGCCAGCAGCCCCCGACAGGGGGCGAGAGCTAATGAAAAACTGTTTTTT.

The V and J genes are TRBV28 and TRBJ2-7; D may be TRBD2 (6 bases). V shed 7 bases and J shed 4 bases, with 11 bases lying between them. Germline CDR1 and CDR2: MDHEN and SYDVKM. The CDR3 totals 12 residues. The CDR3 DNA sequence: TGTGCCAGCAACCGGAGGGGTTACGAGCAGTACTTC. This encodes CASNRRGYEQYF.

This chain connects TRBV7-6 to TRBJ2-2, with 15 bases matching TRBD2. The V segment lost 3 bases and the J segment 7 bases; nucleotides outside the gene matches: 6. Germline V lookup: CDR1 SGHVS, CDR2 FNYEAQ. The CDR3 length is 17 residues. The CDR3, as DNA: TGTGCCAGCAGCTTGAGGACTAGCGGGGGGGCCTTCGGGGAGCTGTTTTTT. This sequence encodes CASSLRTSGGAFGELFF. The full variable domain, in which reference TRBV7-6 and TRBJ2-2 provide the parts outside the CDR3, is GAGVSQSPRYKVTKRGQDVALRCDPISGHVSLYWYRQALGQGPEFLTYFNYEAQQDKSGLPNDRFSAERPEGSISTLTIQRTEQRDSAMYRCASSLRTSGGAFGELFFGEGSRLTVL.

This clone showed up just once. The J gene is TRBJ2-3, the V gene TRBV27; possibly TRBD2 for D (6 bases). Germline V gives CDR1 MNHEY, CDR2 SMNVEV (reference sequence). This CDR3 has 12 residues. V lost 8 bases and J 2 bases, leaving 8 bases between the germline ends. CDR3 amino acids: CASRDFTDTQYF. The DNA for the CDR3 is TGTGCCAGCCGGGACTTCACAGATACGCAGTATTTT.

The chain's CDR3 is CATSRRGGSEAFF. The CDR3 DNA reads TGTGCCACCAGCAGACGAGGGGGCTCTGAAGCTTTCTTT. The chain uses TRBV15 and TRBJ1-1, with 7 bases matching TRBD1. V gave up 2 bases and J gave up 6 bases; unmatched junction bases: 3. CDR3 length: 13 residues. The germline V gene encodes CDR1 LNHNV and CDR2 YYDKDF (reference sequence). Based on the CDR3 plus reference TRBV15 and TRBJ1-1, the full variable domain is DAMVIQNPRYQVTQFGKPVTLSCSQTLNHNVMYWYQQKSSQAPKLLFHYYDKDFNNEADTPDNFQSRRPNTSFCFLDIRSPGLGDTAMYLCATSRRGGSEAFFGQGTRLTVV.